These T cell receptor beta chains were read from a single sample in a study of neurological immune-mediated disorders. TCRdb analysed the 5' RACE reads with MiXCR anew, one entry per CDR3 protein. The top ten hold less than 20% of the sample, which has tens of thousands of distinct CDR3 sequences, 15% to 20% seen once. Sequencing was done on a sample of PBMCs. All receptors derive from a woman aged 40 to 50 in good health. The CDR3 runs from the conserved cysteine through the conserved F or W. Each record gives: J gene, clone size, V gene, D gene, CDR3 DNA, CDR3 protein. The D gene is left open where the match is weak. Some rows have no size entry. The others give once, few or many, or a class for an expanded clone.

>TRBJ1-2|many|TRBV5-5|TRBD1
TGTGCCAGCAGCTTGGGGGACAGGGGAATCCATGGCTACACCTTC
CASSLGDRGIHGYTF
>TRBJ1-1|NA|TRBV19|NA
TGTGCCAGTCGAAGATGGGTGAACGTGAACACTGAAGCTTTCTTT
CASRRWVNVNTEAFF
>TRBJ2-2|many|TRBV3-1|TRBD2
TGTGCCAGCAGCCAGAGCGGGGTGAACACCGGGGAGCTGTTTTTT
CASSQSGVNTGELFF
>TRBJ2-1|many|TRBV29-1|TRBD1
TGCAGCGTTGAATTACAGGGGCGGTTCTTC
CSVELQGRFF
>TRBJ1-3|many|TRBV6-1|NA
TGTGCCAGCAGCGTAATGGCGGGGGCTTCTGGAAACACCATATATTTT
CASSVMAGASGNTIYF
>TRBJ1-6|NA|TRBV20-1|NA
TGCAGTGCTAGAGACGGTCGGGGGAACTTAAATTCACCCCTCGACTTT
CSARDGRGNLNSPLDF
>TRBJ1-5|few|TRBV20-1|NA
TGCAGTGCTAGAGAAGACACGGGGGACGGCTATAGCAATCAGCCCCAGCATTTT
CSAREDTGDGYSNQPQHF
>TRBJ2-4|many|TRBV7-2|NA
TGTGCCAGCAGCCACCCTAGACAGGGAGGCATTCAGTACTTC
CASSHPRQGGIQYF
>TRBJ1-1|NA|TRBV9|NA
TGTGCCAGCAGCGTAGCCCCAAGAGGGACGGTGAACACTGAAGCTTTCTTT
CASSVAPRGTVNTEAFF
>TRBJ2-7|many|TRBV18|NA
TGTGCCAGCTCTCCGGGGCCGAACGCGCAGTACTTC
CASSPGPNAQYF
>TRBJ2-3|many|TRBV25-1|NA
TGTGCCAGCAGTGAATCAAGGACCCCGTTCACAGATACGCAGTATTTT
CASSESRTPFTDTQYF
>TRBJ1-2|many|TRBV18|NA
TGTGCCAGCTCACCAGAGGACACTCGCTATGGCTACACCTTC
CASSPEDTRYGYTF
>TRBJ2-2|many|TRBV12-5|NA
TGTGCTAGTGGTTTGAGGGGGGCCGGGGAGCTGTTTTTT
CASGLRGAGELFF
>TRBJ2-2|many|TRBV5-4|TRBD1
TGTGCCAGCAGCCGGACAGGTCTTTCTAACACCGGGGAGCTGTTTTTT
CASSRTGLSNTGELFF
>TRBJ1-5|many|TRBV7-2|NA
TGTGCCAGCAGCTCCTTACCAGGCACCCCGCCCCAGCATTTT
CASSSLPGTPPQHF
>TRBJ1-2|NA|TRBV5-1|NA
TGCGCCAGCAGCCAGACAGGAGTTGGTGGCTACACCTTC
CASSQTGVGGYTF
>TRBJ1-1|NA|TRBV5-1|TRBD1
TGCGCCAACACGGCCGGGACAGGGGACGGGGGGCGCACTGAAGCTTTCTTT
CANTAGTGDGGRTEAFF
>TRBJ1-1|NA|TRBV7-8|NA
TGTGCCAGCAGCTCTGGGGGCGGCACTGAAGCTTCCTTT
CASSSGGGTEASF
>TRBJ2-5|NA|TRBV7-2|TRBD2
TGTGCCAGCAGCTTGACTAGCGGGGGATATACCCAGTACTTC
CASSLTSGGYTQYF
>TRBJ2-3|many|TRBV6-4|NA
TGTGCCAGCAGTGACTCGAGGGGTGCAGATACGCAGTATTTT
CASSDSRGADTQYF
>TRBJ2-1|NA|TRBV6-6|TRBD1
TGTGCCAGCAGTTACTCTGGACAGGGGGCAAATGAGCAGTTCTTC
CASSYSGQGANEQFF
>TRBJ1-5|many|TRBV28|NA
TGTGCCAGCAACCCATACGGGAGCAATCAGCCCCAGCATTTT
CASNPYGSNQPQHF
>TRBJ2-1|many|TRBV6-6|NA
TGTGCCAGCAATTTAAAATCTAGCTCCTACAATGAGCAGTTCTTC
CASNLKSSSYNEQFF
>TRBJ2-1|many|TRBV28|TRBD2
TGTGCCAGCAGTCCCATAGCGGGGGGGGAGCAGTTCTTC
CASSPIAGGEQFF
>TRBJ1-5|NA|TRBV20-1|TRBD1
TGCAGTGCCATTGGGACAGAAATTAATCAGCCCCAGCATTTT
CSAIGTEINQPQHF
>TRBJ2-5|NA|TRBV6-5|NA
TGTGCCAGCAGTTACTCAGAGGACCCAGGGACCCAGTACTTC
CASSYSEDPGTQYF
>TRBJ1-4|many|TRBV10-2|NA
TGCGCCACCCTGGAGGGAAAACTGTTTTTT
CATLEGKLFF
>TRBJ2-2|once|TRBV3-1|NA
TGTGCCATCAGCCAAGGGTACAGATTAACCGTGGAGCTGTTTTTT
CAISQGYRLTVELFF
>TRBJ1-4|NA|TRBV19|NA
TGTGCCAGTCGTAGCGGGTCTTCTAATGAAAAACTGTTTTTT
CASRSGSSNEKLFF
>TRBJ1-1|many|TRBV9|TRBD1
TGTGCCAGCAGCCCCCGCGGGACAGAGGACACTGAAGCTTTCTTT
CASSPRGTEDTEAFF
>TRBJ1-2|NA|TRBV4-2|NA
TGTGCCAGCAGCCAAGTCGGGGGGTCTAACTATGGCTACACCTTC
CASSQVGGSNYGYTF
>TRBJ1-1|many|TRBV7-2|NA
TGTGCCAGCAGCTTAGTGGTCAGGGAAGAAGCTTTCTTT
CASSLVVREEAFF
>TRBJ2-7|many|TRBV10-3|TRBD2
TGTGCCATCAGTGAGTCGGGAGGGAAGCAGTACTTC
CAISESGGKQYF
>TRBJ1-5|NA|TRBV6-6|TRBD1
TGTGCCAGCAGCTTGACAGGGGGCGCCGGTAACAATCAGCCCCAGCATTTT
CASSLTGGAGNNQPQHF
>TRBJ2-6|many|TRBV6-1|NA
TGTGCCAGCTCTTTAGGCTGGGGGGCTGGGGCCAACGTCCTGACTTTC
CASSLGWGAGANVLTF
>TRBJ2-5|many|TRBV6-6|NA
TGTGCCAGCAGTTTCAGGGGCGAGACCCAGTACTTC
CASSFRGETQYF
>TRBJ2-1|many|TRBV4-1|NA
TGCGCCAGCAGCCAACAAAACCTAGTAGAGTACAATGAGCAGTTCTTC
CASSQQNLVEYNEQFF
>TRBJ2-7|NA|TRBV6-5|TRBD2
TGTGCCAGCAGTCGCGGGACTCTTGGGACTAGCGACAACGAGCAGTACTTC
CASSRGTLGTSDNEQYF
>TRBJ2-1|many|TRBV5-1|NA
TGCGCCAGCAGCCCCAGGGGGGGGGGTGAGCAGTTCTTC
CASSPRGGGEQFF
>TRBJ1-2|few|TRBV7-2|TRBD1
TGTGCCAGCAGCAAGACAGGGCACAACTATGGCTACACCTTC
CASSKTGHNYGYTF
>TRBJ1-5|once|TRBV6-2/TRBV6-3|NA
TGTGCCAGCAGTGGGCAAATCAATCAGCCCCAGCATTTT
CASSGQINQPQHF
>TRBJ1-2|NA|TRBV5-6|TRBD1
TGTGCCAACAGCTTGGACAGGACGACCTATGGCTACACCTTC
CANSLDRTTYGYTF
>TRBJ1-2|many|TRBV12-3/TRBV12-4|NA
TGTGCCAGCAGATTTATCGGGGTGTATGGCTACACCTTC
CASRFIGVYGYTF